Listed below are T cell receptor beta chains from one sample, sequenced in a study of T cells after yellow fever vaccination. TCRdb itself ran the 5' RACE reads through MiXCR, one entry per CDR3 protein. The sample records 610,000 or so distinct CDR3 sequences, around 12% being singletons. Specimen: PBMCs, collected on the day of the yellow fever booster vaccination. The receptor source for this set is a man aged 30-40 years who received the YFV17D yellow fever vaccine. Each CDR3 is given with its conserved first and last residue. D genes are given only for firm matches. Rows give clone size only sometimes, using once, few, many, or a class for an expanded clone.

TRBV20-1	-	TRBD2	TRBJ2-3	TGCAGTGCTAGAGACCAGACTAGCGGACGCACAGATACGCAGTATTTT	CSARDQTSGRTDTQYF
TRBV24-1	few	TRBD1	TRBJ1-5	TGTGCCACCAGTGACAGTCAGCCGGGACAGGGTAATCAGCCCCAGCATTTT	CATSDSQPGQGNQPQHF
TRBV5-1	few	TRBD1	TRBJ1-1	TGCGCCAGCAGCATAAATACAGGGGTAAACACTGAAGCTTTCTTT	CASSINTGVNTEAFF
TRBV6-1	-	-	TRBJ1-6	TGTGCCACGTATGGACTCTTTAATTCACCCCTCCACTTT	CATYGLFNSPLHF
TRBV5-5	-	TRBD1	TRBJ1-1	TGTGCCAGCAGCTGGGGACAGGGTTCCAACACTGAAGCTTTCTTT	CASSWGQGSNTEAFF
TRBV30	-	-	TRBJ2-7	TGTGCCTGGAGTCCCCCAGGGCATCGGATTTACGAGCAGTACTTC	CAWSPPGHRIYEQYF
TRBV5-6	few	TRBD2	TRBJ2-1	TGTGCCAGCAGCCCATGGGGCGGGAGGGATTACAATGAGCAGTTCTTC	CASSPWGGRDYNEQFF
TRBV12-3/TRBV12-4	few	-	TRBJ2-5	TGTGCCAGCAGTCCATCAGCGACAAGGAGGCTGGAGACCCAGTACTTC	CASSPSATRRLETQYF
TRBV3-1	-	TRBD2	TRBJ2-1	TGTGCCAGCAGCCAACCGGGACTAGCGTGGGGGAGCTCCTACAATGAGCAGTTCTTC	CASSQPGLAWGSSYNEQFF
TRBV5-1	-	-	TRBJ2-3	TGCGCCAGCAGAGGGGAACCGTCCCCTACGCAGTATTTT	CASRGEPSPTQYF
TRBV7-8	few	TRBD2	TRBJ2-1	TGTGCCAGCAGCTTAGGGGGAGCGGGAGGGTGGAATGAGCAGTTCTTC	CASSLGGAGGWNEQFF
TRBV20-1	-	TRBD2	TRBJ2-5	TGCAGTGCTAGAGCCCCCCTAGCGGGAAGGGAAGAGACCCAGTACTTC	CSARAPLAGREETQYF
TRBV7-9	-	-	TRBJ2-5	TGTGCCAGCAGTTATCCCGACCAAGAGACCCAGTACTTC	CASSYPDQETQYF
TRBV20-1	few	TRBD2	TRBJ2-5	TGCAGTGCTAGATTACTGGCTAGCGGGAGAGTCGAGACCCAGTACTTC	CSARLLASGRVETQYF
TRBV5-1	-	-	TRBJ2-5	TGCGCCAGCCTCCGGGACAGCGGGGAAGAGACCCAGTACTTC	CASLRDSGEETQYF
TRBV11-2	-	-	TRBJ1-1	TGTGCCAGCAGTCGCATGGTCTCACGGGGGGGCGCGAGGAACACTGAAGCTTTCTTT	CASSRMVSRGGARNTEAFF